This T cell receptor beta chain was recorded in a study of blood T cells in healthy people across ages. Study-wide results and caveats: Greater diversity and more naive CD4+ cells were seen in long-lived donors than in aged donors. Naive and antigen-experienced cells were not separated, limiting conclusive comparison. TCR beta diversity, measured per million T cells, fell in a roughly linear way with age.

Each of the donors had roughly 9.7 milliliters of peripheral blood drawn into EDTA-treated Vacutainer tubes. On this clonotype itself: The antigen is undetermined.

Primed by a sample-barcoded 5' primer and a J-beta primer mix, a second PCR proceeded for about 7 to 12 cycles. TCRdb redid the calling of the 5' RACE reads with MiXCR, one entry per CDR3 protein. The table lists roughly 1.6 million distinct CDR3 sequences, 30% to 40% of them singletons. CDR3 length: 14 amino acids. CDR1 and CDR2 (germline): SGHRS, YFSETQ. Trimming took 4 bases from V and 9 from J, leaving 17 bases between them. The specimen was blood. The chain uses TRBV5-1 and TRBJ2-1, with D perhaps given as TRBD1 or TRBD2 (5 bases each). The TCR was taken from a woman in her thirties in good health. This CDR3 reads CASSPGQVGSEQFF. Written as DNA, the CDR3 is TGCGCCAGCAGCCCGGGGCAGGTGGGGAGTGAGCAGTTCTTC.